This T cell receptor (beta chain) derives from a study of beta chain features in type 1 diabetes. This clone has more than one count but fewer than ten. CDR3 size: 18 residues. Germline lookup yields CDR1 MDHEN and CDR2 SYDVKM. Trimming removed 3 bases from V and 2 bases from J; junction bases left unmatched: 5. Expressed TCRB transcripts were sequenced because the isolated RNA had all been reverse transcribed beforehand. Assay used: immunoSEQ multiplex PCR; TCRdb lists only in-frame clones, some missing. Among 900,000 or so clones listed, 15% to 20% were seen once. Sequenced input: naive CD4+ T cells from blood. This clonotype was obtained from a woman aged 18-35 years in good health. The chain couples TRBV28 to TRBJ2-6, with 12 bases that match TRBD2. CDR3 in amino acids: CASSFWSSGRAGANVLTF. The CDR3 DNA is TGTGCCAGCAGTTTTTGGTCTAGCGGGAGGGCTGGGGCCAACGTCCTGACTTTC.